The clone carrying this TCR beta chain was recorded a few times. Germline CDR1 reads LNHDA; CDR2 reads SQIVND (reference sequence). This CDR3 has 14 amino acids. V lost 5 bases and J 1 base, leaving 11 bases between the germline ends. As for time point: newly diagnosed GD, antithyroid drugs for less than 3 months. The TCR library was made from RNA extracted from PBMCs. CDR3-region Arm-PCR and iRepertoire HTBI primers produced the TCR beta libraries. TCRdb fed the multiplex PCR reads into MiXCR, producing one record per CDR3 protein. Of fewer than 350,000 distinct CDR3 sequences listed, approximately 20% were seen once; the top ten hold around 37%. This entry belongs to a study of regulatory T cells in long-lasting Graves disease.

The origin of this receptor is a female donor with Graves disease. The sample was peripheral blood mononuclear cells (PBMCs), taken at new diagnosis, from a patient treated with antithyroid drugs. The chain is built from TRBV19 and TRBJ1-1; TRBD1 might be the D (6 bases). CDR3 amino acids: CASSLNRENTEAFF. The CDR3 coding sequence is TGTGCCAGTAGTCTTAACAGGGAGAACACTGAAGCTTTCTTT.